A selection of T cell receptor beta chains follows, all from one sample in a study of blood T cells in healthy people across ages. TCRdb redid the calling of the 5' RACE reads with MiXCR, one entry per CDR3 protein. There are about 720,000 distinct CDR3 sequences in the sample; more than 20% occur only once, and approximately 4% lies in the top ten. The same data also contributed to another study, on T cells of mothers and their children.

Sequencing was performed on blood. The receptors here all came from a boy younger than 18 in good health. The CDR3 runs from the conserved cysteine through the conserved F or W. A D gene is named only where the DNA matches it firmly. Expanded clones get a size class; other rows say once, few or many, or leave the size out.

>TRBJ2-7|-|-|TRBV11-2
CASRRDGTYEQYF
TGTGCCAGCAGAAGGGACGGGACCTACGAGCAGTACTTC
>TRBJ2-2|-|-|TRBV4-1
CASSQGPRGAGELFF
TGCGCCAGCAGCCAGGGGCCAAGAGGGGCCGGGGAGCTGTTTTTT
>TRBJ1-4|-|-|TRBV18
CASSPSTGHSNEKLFF
TGTGCCAGCTCACCCAGCACGGGCCATTCTAATGAAAAACTGTTTTTT
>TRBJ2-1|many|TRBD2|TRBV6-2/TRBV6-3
CASSYSPSGGLYNEQFF
TGTGCCAGCAGTTACTCGCCTAGCGGGGGGCTTTACAATGAGCAGTTCTTC
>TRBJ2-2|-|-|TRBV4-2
CASSHLQQGSGGPGELFF
TGTGCCAGCAGCCACCTCCAGCAGGGTAGCGGTGGCCCCGGGGAGCTGTTTTTT
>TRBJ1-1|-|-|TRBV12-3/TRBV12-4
CASSLIGRGTEAFF
TGTGCCAGCAGTTTAATCGGGAGGGGCACTGAAGCTTTCTTT
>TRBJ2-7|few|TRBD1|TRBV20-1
CSARVPQGVTYEQYF
TGCAGTGCTAGAGTTCCACAGGGGGTTACCTACGAGCAGTACTTC
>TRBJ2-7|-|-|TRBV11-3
CASTLGDEQYF
TGTGCCAGCACCCTAGGAGACGAGCAGTACTTC
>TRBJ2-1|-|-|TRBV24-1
CATSDPRDSSYNEQFF
TGTGCCACCAGTGACCCAAGGGATAGCTCCTACAATGAGCAGTTCTTC
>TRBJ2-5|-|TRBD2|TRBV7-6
CAAGGYQETQYF
TGTGCCGCGGGGGGGTACCAAGAGACCCAGTACTTC
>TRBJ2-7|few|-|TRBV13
CASSLYVSYEQYF
TGTGCCAGCTCCCTTTACGTCTCCTACGAGCAGTACTTC
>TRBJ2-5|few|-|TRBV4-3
CASGQEARPQETQYF
TGCGCCAGCGGCCAAGAAGCCAGGCCCCAAGAGACCCAGTACTTC
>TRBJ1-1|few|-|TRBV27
CASSTGYTEAFF
TGTGCCAGCTCAACAGGGTACACTGAAGCTTTCTTT
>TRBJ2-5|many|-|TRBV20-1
CSAAQTTQETQYF
TGCAGTGCTGCTCAGACAACGCAAGAGACCCAGTACTTC
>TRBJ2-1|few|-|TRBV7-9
CASSSVRGGTSYNEQFF
TGTGCCAGCAGCTCCGTACGAGGGGGGACCTCCTACAATGAGCAGTTCTTC
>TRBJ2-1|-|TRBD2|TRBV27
CASSLWASGREVNEQFF
TGTGCCAGCAGTTTATGGGCTAGCGGGAGAGAGGTAAATGAGCAGTTCTTC
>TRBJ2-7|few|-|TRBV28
CASSFGGGETYEQYF
TGTGCCAGCAGTTTTGGAGGGGGGGAGACCTACGAGCAGTACTTC
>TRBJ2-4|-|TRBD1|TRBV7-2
CASGRDRVNIQYF
TGTGCCAGCGGCCGGGACAGGGTTAACATTCAGTACTTC
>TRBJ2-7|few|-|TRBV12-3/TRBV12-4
CASSFTGTQTYEQYF
TGTGCCAGCAGTTTTACCGGGACACAGACCTACGAGCAGTACTTC
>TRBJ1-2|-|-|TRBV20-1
CSASGLSNYGYTF
TGCAGTGCTAGCGGGTTATCCAACTATGGCTACACCTTC
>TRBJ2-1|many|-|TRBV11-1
CASSLEFGYNEQFF
TGTGCCAGCAGCTTAGAATTTGGCTACAATGAGCAGTTCTTC
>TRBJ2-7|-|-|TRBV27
CASSSAESYEQYF
TGTGCCAGCAGTTCGGCCGAATCCTACGAGCAGTACTTC
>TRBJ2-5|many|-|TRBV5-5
CASTQLIGGVETQYF
TGTGCCAGCACTCAGCTTATTGGCGGGGTGGAGACCCAGTACTTC
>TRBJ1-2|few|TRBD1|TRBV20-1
CSARDRGWDGYTF
TGCAGTGCTAGAGACAGGGGGTGGGATGGCTACACCTTC
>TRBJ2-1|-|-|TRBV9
CASSVAGISYNEQFF
TGTGCCAGCAGCGTAGCGGGGATATCCTACAATGAGCAGTTCTTC
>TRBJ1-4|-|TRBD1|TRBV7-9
CASSPPGQGQEKLFF
TGTGCCAGCAGCCCCCCGGGACAGGGGCAGGAAAAACTGTTTTTT
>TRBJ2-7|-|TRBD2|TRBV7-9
CASSYPGLAGVQYF
TGTGCCAGCAGCTACCCGGGACTAGCGGGAGTGCAGTACTTC
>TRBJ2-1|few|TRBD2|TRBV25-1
CASSATSSGGYNEQFF
TGTGCCAGCAGTGCCACGTCTAGCGGGGGATACAATGAGCAGTTCTTC
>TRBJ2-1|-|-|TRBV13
CASSLAGYLVDEQFF
TGTGCCAGCAGCCTTGCGGGGTACCTAGTCGATGAGCAGTTCTTC
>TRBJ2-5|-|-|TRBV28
CASSRRQWGLQETQYF
TGTGCCAGCAGCCGACGACAGTGGGGGCTGCAAGAGACCCAGTACTTC
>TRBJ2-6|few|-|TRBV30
CAWSPSGANVLTF
TGTGCCTGGAGTCCTTCTGGGGCCAACGTCCTGACTTTC
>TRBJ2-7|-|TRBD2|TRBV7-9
CASNNGRVPYEQYF
TGTGCCAGCAACAACGGGAGGGTGCCCTACGAGCAGTACTTC
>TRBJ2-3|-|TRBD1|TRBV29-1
CSVTGTDSTDTQYF
TGCAGCGTTACCGGGACAGATTCCACAGATACGCAGTATTTT
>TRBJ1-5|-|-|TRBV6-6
CASREGAWDQPQHF
TGTGCCAGCAGGGAGGGTGCGTGGGATCAGCCCCAGCATTTT
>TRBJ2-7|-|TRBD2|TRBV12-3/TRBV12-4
CASSSGAGGPQEQYF
TGTGCCAGCAGTTCCGGAGCGGGAGGGCCTCAGGAGCAGTACTTC
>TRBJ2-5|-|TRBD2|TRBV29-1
CSAASSGGEQETQYF
TGCAGCGCGGCCTCTAGCGGGGGGGAACAAGAGACCCAGTACTTC
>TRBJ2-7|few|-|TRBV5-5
CASSFWEISHEQYF
TGTGCCAGCAGCTTTTGGGAAATCTCCCACGAGCAGTACTTC
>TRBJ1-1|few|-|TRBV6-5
CASSYGGAIENTEAFF
TGTGCCAGCAGTTACGGAGGGGCGATTGAGAACACTGAAGCTTTCTTT
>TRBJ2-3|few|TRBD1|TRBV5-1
CASSLNRDSLTDTQYF
TGCGCCAGCAGCTTAAATCGGGACAGCCTCACAGATACGCAGTATTTT
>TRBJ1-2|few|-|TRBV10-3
CAISESTNNGYTF
TGTGCCATCAGTGAGTCGACAAACAATGGCTACACCTTC
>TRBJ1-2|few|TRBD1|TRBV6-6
CASSYSGQNYGYTF
TGTGCCAGCAGTTATTCGGGACAGAACTATGGCTACACCTTC
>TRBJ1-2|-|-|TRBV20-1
CSAREYGYTF
TGCAGTGCTAGAGAATATGGCTACACCTTC
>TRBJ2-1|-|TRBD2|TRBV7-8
CASSLDLGGSSGYNEQFF
TGTGCCAGCAGCTTAGATCTGGGGGGGTCTAGCGGGTACAATGAGCAGTTCTTC
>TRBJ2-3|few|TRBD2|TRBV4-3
CASSQDYGREDTQYF
TGCGCCAGCAGCCAAGATTACGGGAGGGAAGATACGCAGTATTTT
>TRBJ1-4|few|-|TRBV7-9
CASSLSASGDEKLFF
TGTGCCAGCAGCTTAAGTGCGTCAGGCGATGAAAAACTGTTTTTT
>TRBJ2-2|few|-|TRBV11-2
CASSLAGQGEDTGELFF
TGTGCCAGCAGCTTGGCAGGTCAGGGAGAAGACACCGGGGAGCTGTTCTTT
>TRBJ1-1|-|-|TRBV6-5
CASSYRGRTEAFF
TGTGCCAGCAGTTACCGGGGGCGGACTGAAGCTTTCTTT
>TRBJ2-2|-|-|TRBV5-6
CASSGTPPRELFF
TGTGCCAGCAGTGGAACTCCCCCGAGGGAGCTGTTTTTT
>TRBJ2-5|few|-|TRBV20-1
CSASLRDPAAFQETQYF
TGCAGTGCGTCCCTCCGGGACCCTGCTGCCTTCCAAGAGACCCAGTACTTC
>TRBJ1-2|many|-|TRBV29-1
CSVETGGYTF
TGCAGCGTTGAAACCGGGGGCTACACCTTC
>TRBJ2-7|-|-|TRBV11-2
CASSHGVGTSLGEQYF
TGTGCCAGCAGCCATGGTGTCGGGACTTCTCTCGGGGAGCAGTACTTC
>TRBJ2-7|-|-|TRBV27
CASSLIGNTKYEQYF
TGTGCCAGCAGTTTGATTGGGAACACTAAATACGAGCAGTACTTC